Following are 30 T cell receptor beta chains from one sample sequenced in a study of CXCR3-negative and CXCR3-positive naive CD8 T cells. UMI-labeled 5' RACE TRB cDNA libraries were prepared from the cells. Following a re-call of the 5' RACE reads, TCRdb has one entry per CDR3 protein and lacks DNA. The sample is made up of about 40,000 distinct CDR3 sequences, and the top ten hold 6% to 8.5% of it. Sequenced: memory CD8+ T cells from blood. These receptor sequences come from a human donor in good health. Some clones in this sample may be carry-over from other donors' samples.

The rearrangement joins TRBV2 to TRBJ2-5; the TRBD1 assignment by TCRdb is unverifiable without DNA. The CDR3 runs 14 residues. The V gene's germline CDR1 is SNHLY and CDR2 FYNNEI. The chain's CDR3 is CASRGQGVRETQYF.

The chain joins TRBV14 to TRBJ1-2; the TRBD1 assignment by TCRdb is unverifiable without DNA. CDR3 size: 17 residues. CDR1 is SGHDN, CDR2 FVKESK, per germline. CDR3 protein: CASSQVNEGIANYGYTF.

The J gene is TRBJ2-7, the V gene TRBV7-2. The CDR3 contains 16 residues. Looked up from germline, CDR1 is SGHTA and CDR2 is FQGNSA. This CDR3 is CASSLAMAIPTYEQYF. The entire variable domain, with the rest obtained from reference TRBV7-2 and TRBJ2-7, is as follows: GAGVSQSPSNKVTEKGKDVELRCDPISGHTALYWYRQSLGQGLEFLIYFQGNSAPDKSGLPSDRFSAERTGGSVSTLTIQRTQQEDSAVYLCASSLAMAIPTYEQYFGPGTRLTVT.

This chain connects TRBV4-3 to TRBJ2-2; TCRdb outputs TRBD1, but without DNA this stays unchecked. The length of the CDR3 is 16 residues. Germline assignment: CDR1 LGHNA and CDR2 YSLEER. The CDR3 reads CASSQEMDRNTGELFF.

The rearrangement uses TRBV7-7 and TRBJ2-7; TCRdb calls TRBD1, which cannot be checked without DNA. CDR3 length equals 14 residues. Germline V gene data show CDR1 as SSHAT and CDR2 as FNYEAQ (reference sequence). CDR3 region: CASSPGGLWDEQYF.

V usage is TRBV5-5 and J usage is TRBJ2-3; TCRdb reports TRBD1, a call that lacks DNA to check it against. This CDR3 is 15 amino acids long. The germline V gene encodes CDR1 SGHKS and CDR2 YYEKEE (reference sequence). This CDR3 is CASSSGTFGSDTQYF.

The CDR3 spells CASSPGPQITEAFF. The J gene is TRBJ1-1, the V gene TRBV27; the D call from TCRdb, TRBD1, cannot be confirmed without DNA. Germline V gives CDR1 MNHEY, CDR2 SMNVEV (reference sequence). CDR3 length: 14 residues.

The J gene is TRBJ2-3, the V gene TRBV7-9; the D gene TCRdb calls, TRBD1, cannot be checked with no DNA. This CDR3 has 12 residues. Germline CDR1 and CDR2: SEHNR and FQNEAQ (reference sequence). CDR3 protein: CASSFSGDTQYF.

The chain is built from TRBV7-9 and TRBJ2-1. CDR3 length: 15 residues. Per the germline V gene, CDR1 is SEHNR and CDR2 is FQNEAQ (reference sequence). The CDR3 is CASSPLQSSYNEQFF.

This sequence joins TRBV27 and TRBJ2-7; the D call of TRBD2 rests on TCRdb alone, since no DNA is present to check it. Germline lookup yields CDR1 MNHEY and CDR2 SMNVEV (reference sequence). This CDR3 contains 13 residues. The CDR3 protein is CASTRAGSYEQYF.

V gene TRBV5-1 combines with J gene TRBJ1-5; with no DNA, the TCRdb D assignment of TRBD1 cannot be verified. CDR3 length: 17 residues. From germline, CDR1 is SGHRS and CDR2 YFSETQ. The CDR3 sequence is CASSLDPQVDSNQPQHF.

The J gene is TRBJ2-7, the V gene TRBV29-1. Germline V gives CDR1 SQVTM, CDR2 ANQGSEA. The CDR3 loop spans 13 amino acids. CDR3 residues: CSVEGTQDYEQYF.

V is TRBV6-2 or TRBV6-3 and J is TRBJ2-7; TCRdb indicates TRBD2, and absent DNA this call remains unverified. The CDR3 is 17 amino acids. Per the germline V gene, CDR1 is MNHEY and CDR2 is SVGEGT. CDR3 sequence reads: CASSYDPLAGHRGEQYF.

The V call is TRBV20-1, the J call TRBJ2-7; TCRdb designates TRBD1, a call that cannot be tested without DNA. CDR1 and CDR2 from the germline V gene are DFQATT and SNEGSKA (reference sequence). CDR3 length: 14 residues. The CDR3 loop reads CSARQGVENYEQYF.

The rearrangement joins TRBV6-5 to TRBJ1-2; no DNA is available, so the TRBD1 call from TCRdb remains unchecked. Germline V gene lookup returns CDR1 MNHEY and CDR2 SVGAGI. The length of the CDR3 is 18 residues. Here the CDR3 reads CASSYLPRQGARDYGYTF.

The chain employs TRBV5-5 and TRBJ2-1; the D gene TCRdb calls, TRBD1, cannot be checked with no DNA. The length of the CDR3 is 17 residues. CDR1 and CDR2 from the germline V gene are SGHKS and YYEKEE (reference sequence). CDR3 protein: CASSLGVWGQDYNEQFF.

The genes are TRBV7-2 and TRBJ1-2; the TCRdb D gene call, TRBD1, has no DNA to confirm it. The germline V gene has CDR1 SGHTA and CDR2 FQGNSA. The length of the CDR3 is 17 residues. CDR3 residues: CASSLNPGTAPNYGYTF.

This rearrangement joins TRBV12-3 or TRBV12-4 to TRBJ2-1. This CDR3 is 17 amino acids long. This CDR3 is CASSSGVYIMSGNEQFF.

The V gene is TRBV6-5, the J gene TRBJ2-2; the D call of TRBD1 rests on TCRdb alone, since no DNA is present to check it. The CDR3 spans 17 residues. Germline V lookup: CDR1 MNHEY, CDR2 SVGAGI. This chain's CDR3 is CASSYTEYREATGELFF.

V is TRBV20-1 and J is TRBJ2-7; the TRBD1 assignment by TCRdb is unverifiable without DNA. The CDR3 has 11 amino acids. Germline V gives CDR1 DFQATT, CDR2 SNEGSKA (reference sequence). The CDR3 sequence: CSAREGHEQYF.

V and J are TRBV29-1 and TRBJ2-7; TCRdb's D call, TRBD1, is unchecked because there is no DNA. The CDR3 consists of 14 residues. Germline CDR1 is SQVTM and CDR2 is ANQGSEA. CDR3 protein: CSVERQGSNYEQYF.

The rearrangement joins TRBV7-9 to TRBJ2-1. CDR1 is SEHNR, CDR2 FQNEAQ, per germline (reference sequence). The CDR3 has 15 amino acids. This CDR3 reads CASSLVSSAYNEQFF.

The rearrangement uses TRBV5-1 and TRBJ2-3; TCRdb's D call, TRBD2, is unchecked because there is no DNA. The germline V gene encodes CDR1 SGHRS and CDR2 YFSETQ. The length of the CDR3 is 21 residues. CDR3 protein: CASSFPFGAGDLKKHTDTQYF.

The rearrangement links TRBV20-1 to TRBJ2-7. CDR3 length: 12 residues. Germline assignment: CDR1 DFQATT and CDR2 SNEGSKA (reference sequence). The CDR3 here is CSARDEVYEQYF.

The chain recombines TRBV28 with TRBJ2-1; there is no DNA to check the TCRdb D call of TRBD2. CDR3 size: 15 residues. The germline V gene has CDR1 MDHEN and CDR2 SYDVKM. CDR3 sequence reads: CASSLVGGGPPEQFF.

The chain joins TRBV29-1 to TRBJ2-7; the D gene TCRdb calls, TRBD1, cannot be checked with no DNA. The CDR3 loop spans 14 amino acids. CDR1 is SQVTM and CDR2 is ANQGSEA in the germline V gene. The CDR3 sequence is CSVEHRGSSYEQYF.

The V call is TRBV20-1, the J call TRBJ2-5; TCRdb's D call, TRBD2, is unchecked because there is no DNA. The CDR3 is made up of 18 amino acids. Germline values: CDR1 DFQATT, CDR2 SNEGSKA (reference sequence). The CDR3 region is CSARVVLPSGGNQETQYF.

The CDR3 is CASSFWGAYTEAFF. The J gene is TRBJ1-1, the V gene TRBV12-3 or TRBV12-4; TCRdb lists TRBD1, though no DNA is available to test this call. This CDR3 has 14 residues.

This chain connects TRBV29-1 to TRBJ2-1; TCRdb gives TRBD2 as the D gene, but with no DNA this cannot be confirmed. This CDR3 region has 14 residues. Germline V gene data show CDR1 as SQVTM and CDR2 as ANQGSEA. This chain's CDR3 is CSVVIQGRYNEQFF.

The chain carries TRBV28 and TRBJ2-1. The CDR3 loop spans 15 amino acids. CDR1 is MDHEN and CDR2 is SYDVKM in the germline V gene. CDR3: CASSLKREYYNEQFF. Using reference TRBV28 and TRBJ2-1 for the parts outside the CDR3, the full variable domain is DVKVTQSSRYLVKRTGEKVFLECVQDMDHENMFWYRQDPGLGLRLIYFSYDVKMKEKGDIPEGYSVSREKKERFSLILESASTNQTSMYLCASSLKREYYNEQFFGPGTRLTVL.